The clone carrying this TCR beta chain has only a few counts. The antigen is undetermined. The data were taken from a study of OX40 agonist ivuxolimab in advanced cancers. Clones were read by immunoSEQ multiplex PCR, and TCRdb kept only the in-frame ones, dropping some. The sample includes tens of thousands of clones, around 80% seen only once; the top ten take more than 9%. Findings and caveats of the study: Mean expanded clone counts were higher in CD8+ than CD4+ T cells. Normalized expansion of T-cell clones was also low for some nonresponders.

Sequencing used CD4+ or CD8+ T cells sorted from blood, obtained in a trial of the OX40 agonist ivuxolimab. This clonotype was obtained from an adult with an advanced solid tumor such as melanoma, head and neck, liver or kidney cancer.

The CDR3 DNA sequence: TGTGCCAGCACCAGGGGCACCGGGGAGCTGTTTTTT. Amino acids: CASTRGTGELFF. The rearrangement joins TRBV7-9 to TRBJ2-2; D might be TRBD1 (6 bases). With 7 bases removed from V and 4 bases from J, the gap between germline ends came to 7 bases. Germline V lookup: CDR1 SEHNR, CDR2 FQNEAQ (reference sequence). CDR3 length: 12 residues.